Included here is one T cell receptor (beta chain) sequence, with context. There are a few counts of this clonotype. No cognate antigen has been identified for it. The sample holds no much larger clone one base away, and base qualities are not on file. The library was built by means of RT-PCR. The run used an Illumina HiSeq 2500. TCRdb reprocessed the public reads (quality trimming at Q25 with fastp, clone calling with MiXCR) and kept in-frame beta chains. CDR3 protein duplicates are merged, each entry listing the most common genes and DNA. This sample comprises fewer than 600,000 distinct CDR3 sequences, approximately 7.7% of them detected only once. The ten largest clones add up to over 10% of the sample. This sample is part of a study of response to subunit inactivated influenza vaccine (dated by TCRdb to the late 2010s). About the study as a whole: Deep quantitative profiling of the T cell receptor repertoire was used in the study to follow responses to a trivalent subunit inactivated influenza vaccine.

Study-wide findings and limitations: It was suggested by the authors that each seasonal influenza vaccination may recruit only a limited number of new T cells.

From its cysteine to its phenylalanine, the CDR3 spans 14 amino acids. The only DNA kept is the CDR3, 42 bases in frame from the first base. V has 8 bases trimmed and J has 3 bases trimmed; junction bases matching no gene number 6. Taken from the germline V gene (reference sequence), the CDR1 and CDR2 loops are MNHEY and SMNVEV. The chain joins TRBV27 to TRBJ2-3, with TRBD1 matching 9 junction bases. The material sequenced was PBMCs from blood, taken less than 25 months after vaccination. The clonotype was recovered from a man between 50 and 69 years old who received an inactivated influenza vaccine. Donor details come from another sample of the same person, matched by shared clones. The nucleotide sequence is TGTGCCAGCGGAGGACAGGGGTTGACAGATACGCAGTATTTT. It codes for CASGGQGLTDTQYF.